This TCR beta chain originates from a study of blood T cell repertoires in COVID-19. Here immunoSEQ multiplex PCR was the method, and the copy in TCRdb shows in-frame clones only, minus some. The data show about 37,000 clones, approximately 87% seen once. The CDR3 length is 19 residues. Trimming cost V 4 bases and J 0 bases; bases outside gene matches: 11. From germline, CDR1 is KGHDR and CDR2 SFDVKD. The V call is TRBV24-1, the J call TRBJ2-1; 10 positions match TRBD1. Input material: peripheral blood. The receptor was isolated from a human donor in a cohort sampled during active COVID-19. The CDR3 region has the DNA TGTGCCACCAGTGAGACAGGGGGCGGAACGTTGAGCTCCTACAATGAGCAGTTCTTC. Encoded protein: CATSETGGGTLSSYNEQFF.